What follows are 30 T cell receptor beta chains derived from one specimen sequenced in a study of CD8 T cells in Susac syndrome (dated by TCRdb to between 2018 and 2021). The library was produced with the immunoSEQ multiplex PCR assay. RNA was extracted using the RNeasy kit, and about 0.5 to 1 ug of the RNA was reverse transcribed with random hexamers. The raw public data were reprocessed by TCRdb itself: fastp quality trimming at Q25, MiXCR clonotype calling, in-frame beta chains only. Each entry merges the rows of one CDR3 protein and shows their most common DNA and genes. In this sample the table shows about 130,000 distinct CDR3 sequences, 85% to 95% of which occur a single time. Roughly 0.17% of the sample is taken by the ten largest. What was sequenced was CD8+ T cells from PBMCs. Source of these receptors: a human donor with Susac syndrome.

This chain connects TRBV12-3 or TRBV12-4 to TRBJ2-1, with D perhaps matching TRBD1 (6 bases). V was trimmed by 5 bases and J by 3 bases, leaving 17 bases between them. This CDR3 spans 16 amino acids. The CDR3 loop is CASSPNRVQGYNEQFF. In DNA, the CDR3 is TGTGCCAGCAGTCCCAACAGGGTTCAGGGCTACAATGAGCAGTTCTTC.

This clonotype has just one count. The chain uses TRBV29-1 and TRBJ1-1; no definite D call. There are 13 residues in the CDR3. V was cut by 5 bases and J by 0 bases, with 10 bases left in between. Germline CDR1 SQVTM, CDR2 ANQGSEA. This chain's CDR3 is CSVMAGMNTEAFF. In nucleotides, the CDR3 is TGCAGCGTTATGGCGGGGATGAACACTGAAGCTTTCTTT. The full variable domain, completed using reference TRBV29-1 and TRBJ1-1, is SAVISQKPSRDICQRGTSLTIQCQVDSQVTMMFWYRQQPGQSLTLIATANQGSEATYESGFVIDKFPISRPNLTFSTLTVSNMSPEDSSIYLCSVMAGMNTEAFFGQGTRLTVV.

CDR3 region: CSVVTGSSMETQYF. Written as DNA, the CDR3 is TGCAGCGTTGTAACGGGATCATCAATGGAGACCCAGTACTTC. The chain is built from TRBV29-1 and TRBJ2-5, with D possibly being TRBD2 (5 bases). Trimming removed 4 bases at V and 5 bases at J, with 17 bases between. There are 14 residues in the CDR3. Germline assignment: CDR1 SQVTM and CDR2 ANQGSEA.

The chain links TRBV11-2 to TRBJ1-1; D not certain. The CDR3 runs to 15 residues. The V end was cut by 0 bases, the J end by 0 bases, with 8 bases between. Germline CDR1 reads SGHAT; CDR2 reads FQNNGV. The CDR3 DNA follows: TGTGCCAGCAGCTTAGATCCCTACATGAACACTGAAGCTTTCTTT. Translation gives CASSLDPYMNTEAFF.

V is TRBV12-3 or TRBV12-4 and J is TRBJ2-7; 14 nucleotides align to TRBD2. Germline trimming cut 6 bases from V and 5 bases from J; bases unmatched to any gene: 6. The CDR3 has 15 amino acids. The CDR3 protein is CASRGGTSGSHEQYF. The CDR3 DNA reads TGTGCCAGCAGGGGAGGGACTAGCGGGAGCCACGAGCAGTACTTC.

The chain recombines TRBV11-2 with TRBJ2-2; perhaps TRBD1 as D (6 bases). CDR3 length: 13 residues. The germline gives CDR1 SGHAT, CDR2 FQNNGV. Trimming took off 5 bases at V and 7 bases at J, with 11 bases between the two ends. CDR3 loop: CASSASGVGELFF. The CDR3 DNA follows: TGTGCCAGCAGCGCCTCAGGGGTCGGGGAGCTGTTTTTT.

CDR3 sequence (DNA): TGTGCCAGCAGCTTAGAGGGGACTAGGAATGAGCAGTTCTTC. Protein: CASSLEGTRNEQFF. The rearrangement uses TRBV7-6 and TRBJ2-1; 8 bases line up with TRBD2. The CDR3 covers 14 residues. The germline V gene encodes CDR1 SGHVS and CDR2 FNYEAQ. Losses at the gene ends were 1 base for V and 7 bases for J; bases not matched to a gene: 3.

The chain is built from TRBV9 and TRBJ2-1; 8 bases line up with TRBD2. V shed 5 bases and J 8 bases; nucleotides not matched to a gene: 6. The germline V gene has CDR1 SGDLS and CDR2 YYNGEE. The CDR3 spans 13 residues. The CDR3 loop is CASRESGSYEQFF. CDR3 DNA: TGTGCCAGCAGAGAGAGCGGGAGCTATGAGCAGTTCTTC.

In DNA form, the CDR3 reads TGTGCCAGCGAATTTTCGAGGGGGGATCCTAGGACCGGGGAGCTGTTTTTT. Its protein product is CASEFSRGDPRTGELFF. The chain links TRBV11-2 to TRBJ2-2; D assignment may be TRBD1 or TRBD2 (6 bases each). Germline V gives CDR1 SGHAT, CDR2 FQNNGV. Trimming removed 8 bases from V and 5 bases from J, with 24 bases in between. CDR3 length: 17 residues. The full variable domain, rest sourced from reference TRBV11-2 and TRBJ2-2, is EAGVAQSPRYKIIEKRQSVAFWCNPISGHATLYWYQQILGQGPKLLIQFQNNGVVDDSQLPKDRFSAERLKGVDSTLKIQPAKLEDSAVYLCASEFSRGDPRTGELFFGEGSRLTVL.

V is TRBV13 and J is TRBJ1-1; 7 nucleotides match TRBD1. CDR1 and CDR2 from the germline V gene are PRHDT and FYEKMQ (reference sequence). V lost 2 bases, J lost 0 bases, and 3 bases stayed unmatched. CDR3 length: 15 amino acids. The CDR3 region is CASSLRGQLNTEAFF. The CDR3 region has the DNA TGTGCCAGCAGCTTACGGGGACAGTTGAACACTGAAGCTTTCTTT.

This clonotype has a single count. CDR3: CASSVTSGRNPEQFF. DNA for the CDR3: TGTGCCAGCAGCGTTACTAGCGGGAGGAATCCTGAGCAGTTCTTC. The chain joins TRBV9 to TRBJ2-1; 12 bases line up with TRBD2. Germline assignment: CDR1 SGDLS and CDR2 YYNGEE. The CDR3 sequence is 15 residues long. Trimming removed 2 bases from V and 9 bases from J; junction bases left unmatched: 6. Filled out from reference TRBV9 and TRBJ2-1, the complete variable domain reads DSGVTQTPKHLITATGQRVTLRCSPRSGDLSVYWYQQSLDQGLQFLIQYYNGEERAKGNILERFSAQQFPDLHSELNLSSLELGDSALYFCASSVTSGRNPEQFFGPGTRLTVL.

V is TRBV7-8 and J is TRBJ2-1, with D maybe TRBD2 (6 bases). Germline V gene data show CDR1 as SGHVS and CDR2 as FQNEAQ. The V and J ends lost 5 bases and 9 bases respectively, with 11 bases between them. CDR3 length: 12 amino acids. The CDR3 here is CASSPGRGEQFF. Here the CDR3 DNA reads TGTGCCAGCAGCCCGGGGCGGGGTGAGCAGTTCTTC.

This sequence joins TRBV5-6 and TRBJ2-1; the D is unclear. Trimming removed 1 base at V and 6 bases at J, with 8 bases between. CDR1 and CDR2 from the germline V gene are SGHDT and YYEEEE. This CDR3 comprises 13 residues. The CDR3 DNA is TGTGCCAGCAGCTTGCTTTCTCCCAATGAGCAGTTCTTC. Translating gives CASSLLSPNEQFF.

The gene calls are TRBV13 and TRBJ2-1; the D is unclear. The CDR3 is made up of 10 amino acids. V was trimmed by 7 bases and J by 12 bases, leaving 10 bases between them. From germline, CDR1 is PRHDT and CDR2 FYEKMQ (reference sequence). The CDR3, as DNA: TGTGCCAGCACCCCAGGAGCGCAGTTCTTC. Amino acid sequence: CASTPGAQFF.

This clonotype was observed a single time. In DNA form, the CDR3 reads TGTGCCAGCATTGAGGGGCCGACCTACCAGCAGCCCCAGCATTTT. Residues: CASIEGPTYQQPQHF. This rearrangement joins TRBV6-1 to TRBJ1-5, with a weak D call TRBD1 (5 bases). This CDR3 comprises 15 residues. Germline V CDR1 and CDR2: MNHNS, SASEGT. Trimming took off 7 bases at V and 7 bases at J, with 20 bases between the two ends.

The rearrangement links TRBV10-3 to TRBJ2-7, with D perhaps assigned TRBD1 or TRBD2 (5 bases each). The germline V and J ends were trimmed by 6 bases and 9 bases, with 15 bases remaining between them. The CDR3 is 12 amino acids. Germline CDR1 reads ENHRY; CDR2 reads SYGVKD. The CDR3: CAISQPGGGQYF. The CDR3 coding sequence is TGTGCCATCAGCCAGCCTGGGGGTGGGCAGTACTTC.

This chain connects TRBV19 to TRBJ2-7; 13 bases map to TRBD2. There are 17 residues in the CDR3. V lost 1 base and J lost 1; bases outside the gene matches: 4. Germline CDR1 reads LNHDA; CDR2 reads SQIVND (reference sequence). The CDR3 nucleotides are TGTGCCAGTAGTATAGTCCGGACTAGCGGGAGATCCTACGAGCAGTACTTC. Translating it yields CASSIVRTSGRSYEQYF.

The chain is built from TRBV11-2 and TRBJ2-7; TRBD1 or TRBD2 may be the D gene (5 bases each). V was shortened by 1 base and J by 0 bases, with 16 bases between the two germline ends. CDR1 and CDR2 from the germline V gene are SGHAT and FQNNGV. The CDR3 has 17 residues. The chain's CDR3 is CASSLAFWGSLSYEQYF. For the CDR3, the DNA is TGTGCCAGCAGCTTAGCTTTTTGGGGGAGCCTCTCCTACGAGCAGTACTTC.

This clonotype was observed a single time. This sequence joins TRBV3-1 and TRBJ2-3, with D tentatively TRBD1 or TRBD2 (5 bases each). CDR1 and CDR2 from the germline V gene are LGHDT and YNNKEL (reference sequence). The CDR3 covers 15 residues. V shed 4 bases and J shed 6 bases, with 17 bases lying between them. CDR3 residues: CASSPTGQGLDTQYF. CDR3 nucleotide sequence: TGTGCCAGCAGCCCTACGGGGCAGGGTTTGGATACGCAGTATTTT.

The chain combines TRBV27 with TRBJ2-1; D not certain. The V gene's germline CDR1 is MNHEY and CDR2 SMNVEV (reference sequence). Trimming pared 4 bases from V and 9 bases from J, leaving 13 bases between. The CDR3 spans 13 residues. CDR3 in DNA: TGTGCCAGCAGTTACTCTAGGGTCACTGAGCAGTTCTTC. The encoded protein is CASSYSRVTEQFF.

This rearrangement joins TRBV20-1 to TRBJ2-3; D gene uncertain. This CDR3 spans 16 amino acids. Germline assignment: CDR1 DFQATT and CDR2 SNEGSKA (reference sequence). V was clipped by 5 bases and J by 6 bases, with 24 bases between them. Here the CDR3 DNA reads TGCAGTGCTCCAAGCCCCGACCCCCTCTCCGTTGATACGCAGTATTTT. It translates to CSAPSPDPLSVDTQYF.

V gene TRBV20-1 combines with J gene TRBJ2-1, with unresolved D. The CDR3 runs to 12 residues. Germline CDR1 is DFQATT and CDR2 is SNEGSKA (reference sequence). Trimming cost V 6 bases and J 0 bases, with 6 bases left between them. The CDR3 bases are TGCAGTGCCCCCTTCTCCTACAATGAGCAGTTCTTC. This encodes CSAPFSYNEQFF.

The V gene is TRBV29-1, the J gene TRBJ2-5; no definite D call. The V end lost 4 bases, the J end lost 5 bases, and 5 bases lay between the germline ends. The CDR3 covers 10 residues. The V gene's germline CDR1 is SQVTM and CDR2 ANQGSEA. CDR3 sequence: CSVVLETQYF. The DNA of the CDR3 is TGCAGCGTTGTGTTGGAGACCCAGTACTTC.

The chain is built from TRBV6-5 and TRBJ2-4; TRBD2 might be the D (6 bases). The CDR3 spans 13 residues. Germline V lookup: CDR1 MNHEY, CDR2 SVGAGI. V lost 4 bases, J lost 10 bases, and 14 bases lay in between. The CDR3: CASSWAQSGIQYF. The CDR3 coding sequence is TGTGCCAGCAGTTGGGCCCAGAGCGGGATTCAGTACTTC.

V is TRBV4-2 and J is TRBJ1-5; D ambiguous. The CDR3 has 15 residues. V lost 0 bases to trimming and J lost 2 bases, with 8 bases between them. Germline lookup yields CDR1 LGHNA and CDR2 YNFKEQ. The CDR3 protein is CASSQERGGNQPQHF. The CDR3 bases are TGTGCCAGCAGCCAAGAACGTGGCGGCAATCAGCCCCAGCATTTT.

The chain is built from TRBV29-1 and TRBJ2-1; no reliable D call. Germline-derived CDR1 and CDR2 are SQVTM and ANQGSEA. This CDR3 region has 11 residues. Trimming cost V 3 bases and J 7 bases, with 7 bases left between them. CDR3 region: CSVDGANEQFF. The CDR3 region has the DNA TGCAGCGTTGACGGTGCAAATGAGCAGTTCTTC.

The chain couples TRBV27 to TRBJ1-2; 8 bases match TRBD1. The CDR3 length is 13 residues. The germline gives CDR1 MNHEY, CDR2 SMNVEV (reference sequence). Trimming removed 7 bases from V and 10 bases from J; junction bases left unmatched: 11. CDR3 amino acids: CASTELGQENYTF. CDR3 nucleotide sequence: TGTGCCAGCACCGAACTGGGACAGGAGAACTACACCTTC.

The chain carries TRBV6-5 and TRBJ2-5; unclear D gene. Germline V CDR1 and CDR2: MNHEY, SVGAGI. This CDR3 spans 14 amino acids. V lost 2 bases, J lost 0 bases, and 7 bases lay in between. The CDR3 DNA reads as TGTGCCAGCAGTTACGTGGGAAACCAAGAGACCCAGTACTTC. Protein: CASSYVGNQETQYF.

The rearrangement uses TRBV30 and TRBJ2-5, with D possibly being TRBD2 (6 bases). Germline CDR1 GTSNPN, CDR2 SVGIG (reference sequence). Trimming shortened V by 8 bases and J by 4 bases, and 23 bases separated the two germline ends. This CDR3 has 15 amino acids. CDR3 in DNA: TGTGCCCTTAGCGGTCGAGGTGGGGCCGTAGAGACCCAGTACTTC. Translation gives CALSGRGGAVETQYF.

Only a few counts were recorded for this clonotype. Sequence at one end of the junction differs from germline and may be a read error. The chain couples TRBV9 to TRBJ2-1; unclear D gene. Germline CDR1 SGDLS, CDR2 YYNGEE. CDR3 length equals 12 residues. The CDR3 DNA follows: TGTGCCAGCAGTGTAGGGCGGAATGAGCAGTTCTTC. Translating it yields CASSVGRNEQFF.